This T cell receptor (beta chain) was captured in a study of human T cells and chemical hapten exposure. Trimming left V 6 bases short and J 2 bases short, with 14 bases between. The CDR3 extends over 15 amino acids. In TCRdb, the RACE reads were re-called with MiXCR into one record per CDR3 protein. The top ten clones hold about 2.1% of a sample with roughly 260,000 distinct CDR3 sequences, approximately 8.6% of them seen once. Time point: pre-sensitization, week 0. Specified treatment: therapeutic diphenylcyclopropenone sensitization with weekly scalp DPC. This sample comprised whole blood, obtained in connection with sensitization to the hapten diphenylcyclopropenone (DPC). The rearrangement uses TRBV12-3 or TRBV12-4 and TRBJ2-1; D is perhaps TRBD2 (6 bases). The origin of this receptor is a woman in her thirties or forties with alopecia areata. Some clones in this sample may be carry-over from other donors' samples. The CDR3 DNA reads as TGTGCCAGCAGCCATCCAGGGAGGACCTACAATGAGCAGTTCTTC. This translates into CASSHPGRTYNEQFF.